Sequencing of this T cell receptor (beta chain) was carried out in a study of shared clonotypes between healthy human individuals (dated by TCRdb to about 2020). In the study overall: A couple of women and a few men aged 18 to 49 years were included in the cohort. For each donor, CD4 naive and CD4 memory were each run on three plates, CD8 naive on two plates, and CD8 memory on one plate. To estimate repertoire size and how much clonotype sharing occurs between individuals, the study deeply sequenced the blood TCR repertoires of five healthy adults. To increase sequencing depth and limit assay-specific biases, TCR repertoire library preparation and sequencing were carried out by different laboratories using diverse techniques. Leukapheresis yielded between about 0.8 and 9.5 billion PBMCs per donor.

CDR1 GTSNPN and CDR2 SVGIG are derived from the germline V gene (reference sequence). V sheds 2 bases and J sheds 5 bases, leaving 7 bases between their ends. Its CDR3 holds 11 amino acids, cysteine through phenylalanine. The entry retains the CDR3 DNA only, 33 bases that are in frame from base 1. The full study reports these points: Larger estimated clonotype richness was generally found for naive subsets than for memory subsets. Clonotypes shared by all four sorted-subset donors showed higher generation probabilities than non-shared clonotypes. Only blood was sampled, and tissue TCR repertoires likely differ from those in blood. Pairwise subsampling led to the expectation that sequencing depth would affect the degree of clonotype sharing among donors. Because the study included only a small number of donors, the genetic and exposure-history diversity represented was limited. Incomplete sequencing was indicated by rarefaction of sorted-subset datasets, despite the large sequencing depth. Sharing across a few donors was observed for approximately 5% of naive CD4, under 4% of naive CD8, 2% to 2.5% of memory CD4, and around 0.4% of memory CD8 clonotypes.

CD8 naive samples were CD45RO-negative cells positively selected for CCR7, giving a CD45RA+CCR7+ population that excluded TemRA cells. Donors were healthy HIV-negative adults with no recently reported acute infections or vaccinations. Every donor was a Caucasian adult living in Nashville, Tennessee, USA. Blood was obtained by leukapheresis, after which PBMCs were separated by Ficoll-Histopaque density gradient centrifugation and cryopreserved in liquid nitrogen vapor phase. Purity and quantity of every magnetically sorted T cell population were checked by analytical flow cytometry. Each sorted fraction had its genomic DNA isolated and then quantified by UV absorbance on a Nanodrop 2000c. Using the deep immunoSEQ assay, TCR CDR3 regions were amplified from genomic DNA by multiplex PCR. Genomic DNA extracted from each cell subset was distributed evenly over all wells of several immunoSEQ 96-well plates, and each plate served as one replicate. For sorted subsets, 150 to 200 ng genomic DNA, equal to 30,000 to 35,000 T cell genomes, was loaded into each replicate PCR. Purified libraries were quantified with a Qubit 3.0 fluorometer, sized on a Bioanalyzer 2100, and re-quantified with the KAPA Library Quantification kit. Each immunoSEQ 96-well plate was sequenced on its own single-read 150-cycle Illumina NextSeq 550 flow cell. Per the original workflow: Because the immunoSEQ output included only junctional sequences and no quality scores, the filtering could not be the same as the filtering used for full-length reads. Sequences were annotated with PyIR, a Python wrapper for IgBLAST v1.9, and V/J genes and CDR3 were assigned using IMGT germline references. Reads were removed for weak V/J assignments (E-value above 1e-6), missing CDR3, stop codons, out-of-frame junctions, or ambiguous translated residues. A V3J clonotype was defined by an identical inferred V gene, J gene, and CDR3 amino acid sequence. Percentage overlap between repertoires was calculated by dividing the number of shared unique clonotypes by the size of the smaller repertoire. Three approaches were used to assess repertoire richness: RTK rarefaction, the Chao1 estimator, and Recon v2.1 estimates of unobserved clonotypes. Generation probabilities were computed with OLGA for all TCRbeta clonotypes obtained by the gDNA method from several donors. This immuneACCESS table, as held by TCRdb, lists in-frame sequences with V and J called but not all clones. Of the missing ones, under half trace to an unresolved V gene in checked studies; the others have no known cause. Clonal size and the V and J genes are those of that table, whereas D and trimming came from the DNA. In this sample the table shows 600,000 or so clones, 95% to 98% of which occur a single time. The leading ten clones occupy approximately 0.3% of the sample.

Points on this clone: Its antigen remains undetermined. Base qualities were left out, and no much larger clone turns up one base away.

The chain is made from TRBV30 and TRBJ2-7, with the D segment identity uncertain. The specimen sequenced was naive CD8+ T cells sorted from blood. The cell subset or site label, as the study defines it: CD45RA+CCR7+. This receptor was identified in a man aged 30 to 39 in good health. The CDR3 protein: CAWSSWDEQYF. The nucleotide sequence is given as TGTGCCTGGAGTAGTTGGGACGAGCAGTACTTC.